This T cell receptor beta chain was sequenced during a study of shared clonotypes between healthy human individuals. Whole-study findings and limits: Although depth was large, rarefaction showed that sequencing of the sorted subsets was incomplete. A handful of donors shared 5% to 5.5% of their naive CD4 clonotypes.

The naive CD8 subset, CD45RO-negative cells positively selected for CCR7, excluded terminally differentiated effector memory CD45RA+ cells. With respect to this clone: No antigen is known for it.

Each subset's genomic DNA was shared equally among a number of immunoSEQ plates. The sorted-subset replicate PCRs were given about 200 ng DNA, which is approximately 30,000 T cell genomes. TCRdb's copy holds only in-frame clones and misses some; the assay was immunoSEQ multiplex PCR. The data contain around 1.9 million clones, 85% to 95% of them singletons. CDR3 size: 12 residues. Germline V gene lookup returns CDR1 SGHAT and CDR2 FQDESV (reference sequence). Trimming pared 10 bases from V and 8 bases from J, leaving 15 bases between. This rearrangement joins TRBV11-1 to TRBJ2-1, with D possibly being TRBD1 or TRBD2 (5 bases each). What was sequenced was naive CD8+ T cells from PBMCs. The TCR originated in a man in his late teens or twenties in good health. Some clones in this sample may be carry-over from other donors' samples. CDR3 DNA: TGTGCCACCGGACGTAGGGACGATGAGCAGTTCTTC. As protein: CATGRRDDEQFF.